Below, 25 T cell receptor beta chains from the same sample are listed, as sequenced in a study of beta chain features in type 1 diabetes. Study-wide results and caveats: All four CD4+ subsets of Type 1 diabetes patients contained TCRB CDR3s that were moderately but significantly shorter.

Their target antigens are unknown. The isolated RNA, all of it, was reverse transcribed, so expressed TCRB transcripts were what got sequenced. TCRdb's copy holds only in-frame clones and misses some; the assay was immunoSEQ multiplex PCR. The data hold hundreds of thousands of clones, with around 15% observed a single time. Sequenced sample: naive CD4+ T cells from blood. The receptors stem from a man younger than 35 with type 1 diabetes.

This clone was seen a handful of times. This sequence joins TRBV7-2 and TRBJ2-1, with D uncertain. Germline V CDR1 and CDR2: SGHTA, FQGNSA. V gave up 5 bases and J gave up 7 bases, with 6 bases separating them. The CDR3 has 11 residues. CDR3 in DNA: TGTGCCAGCAGCATATATAATGAGCAGTTCTTC. Its protein is CASSIYNEQFF.

J is TRBJ2-3 and V is TRBV6-6; 10 nucleotides match TRBD2. Trimming removed 7 bases from V and 7 bases from J; junction bases left unmatched: 14. The CDR3 spans 16 residues. Germline assignment: CDR1 MNHNY and CDR2 SVGAGI (reference sequence). The CDR3 spells CASNLRTSGKRHTQYF. The DNA of the CDR3 is TGTGCCAGCAATTTGAGGACTAGCGGAAAGAGGCATACGCAGTATTTT.

This clone was recorded a few times. The V call is TRBV7-2, the J call TRBJ2-3; perhaps TRBD2 as D (6 bases). There are 15 residues in the CDR3. Looked up from germline, CDR1 is SGHTA and CDR2 is FQGNSA. V was trimmed by 1 base and J by 3 bases, leaving 11 bases between them. The CDR3 sequence: CASSLGGDRTDTQYF. DNA of the CDR3: TGTGCCAGCAGCTTAGGGGGGGACCGGACAGATACGCAGTATTTT.

As for this clone: Other DNA sequences in the sample encode the same CDR3. The DNA for the CDR3 is TGCAGTGCTAGAGAGAACAATGAGCAGTTCTTC. It specifies CSARENNEQFF. This chain uses TRBV20-1 with TRBJ2-1; D is ambiguous. This CDR3 is built from 11 residues. With 0 bases removed from V and 5 bases from J, the gap between germline ends came to 2 bases. The germline V gene has CDR1 DFQATT and CDR2 SNEGSKA (reference sequence).

The genes are TRBV4-3 and TRBJ2-3, with D tentatively TRBD1 or TRBD2 (5 bases each). CDR3 length: 17 residues. V was cut by 0 bases and J by 4 bases, with 17 bases left in between. Germline V gives CDR1 LGHNA, CDR2 YSLEER. The CDR3 DNA sequence: TGCGCCAGCAGCCAAGAGGGGAACCAGAGGGGACCAGATACGCAGTATTTT. It codes for CASSQEGNQRGPDTQYF.

Only a few counts were recorded for this clone. The gene calls are TRBV14 and TRBJ2-2; D is unresolved. The V end lost 0 bases, the J end lost 7 bases, and 9 bases lay between the germline ends. This CDR3 is 14 amino acids long. The germline V gene encodes CDR1 SGHDN and CDR2 FVKESK. The CDR3 coding sequence is TGTGCCAGCAGCCAAGACTCCCTAGGCGGGGAGCTGTTTTTT. This gives the protein CASSQDSLGGELFF.

In its sample, this clone was seen a few times. This chain joins TRBV11-2 and TRBJ1-4; 9 nucleotides line up with TRBD1. The ends lost 5 bases at V and 6 bases at J; junction bases unmatched: 4. This CDR3 has 14 residues. The germline V gene has CDR1 SGHAT and CDR2 FQNNGV. The CDR3, as DNA: TGTGCCAGCAGCAGGACAGGGGCTGATGAAAAACTGTTTTTT. Protein sequence: CASSRTGADEKLFF.

There are a few counts of this clone. The V gene is TRBV28, the J gene TRBJ1-1; 8 nucleotides align to TRBD1. Losses at the gene ends were 6 bases for V and 4 bases for J; bases not matched to a gene: 7. Germline loops: CDR1 MDHEN, CDR2 SYDVKM. This CDR3 is 14 amino acids long. The CDR3 region has the DNA TGTGCCAGCAGCAATGGACAGGGAGGCACTGAAGCTTTCTTT. This gives the protein CASSNGQGGTEAFF.

The rearrangement links TRBV25-1 to TRBJ1-2; weak D call: TRBD1 (5 bases). The germline gives CDR1 MGHDK, CDR2 SYGVNS. There are 14 residues in the CDR3. The V end lost 3 bases, the J end lost 0 bases, and 8 bases lay between the germline ends. DNA of the CDR3: TGTGCCAGCAGTGAGAGGGGCCCTAACTATGGCTACACCTTC. Translating gives CASSERGPNYGYTF.

The chain uses TRBV11-2 and TRBJ2-5; no clear D. Germline assignment: CDR1 SGHAT and CDR2 FQNNGV. The germline V and J ends were trimmed by 2 bases and 2 bases, with 9 bases remaining between them. The CDR3 has 14 residues. DNA of the CDR3: TGTGCCAGCAGCTTAATCCACGGTCAAGAGACCCAGTACTTC. Encoded protein: CASSLIHGQETQYF.

The chain links TRBV18 to TRBJ2-1; 14 bases match TRBD2. The ends lost 3 bases at V and 0 bases at J; junction bases unmatched: 4. The V gene's germline CDR1 is KGHSH and CDR2 LQKENI. CDR3 length: 18 amino acids. This CDR3 reads CASSPRTSGGISYNEQFF. DNA for the CDR3: TGTGCCAGCTCACCTCGGACTAGCGGGGGGATCTCCTACAATGAGCAGTTCTTC.

There are a few counts of this clone. The chain links TRBV28 to TRBJ2-7, with 14 bases matching TRBD2. Germline loops: CDR1 MDHEN, CDR2 SYDVKM. CDR3 length: 15 amino acids. V lost 6 bases and J lost 3; bases outside the gene matches: 4. In DNA form, the CDR3 reads TGTGCCAGCAGACCTGGGACTAGCGGGGGCTACGAGCAGTACTTC. Its protein is CASRPGTSGGYEQYF.

This clone came up a few times. The chain employs TRBV30 and TRBJ1-1; D not resolved. The V gene's germline CDR1 is GTSNPN and CDR2 SVGIG (reference sequence). Trimming pared 1 base from V and 0 bases from J, leaving 12 bases between. This CDR3 has 15 amino acids. The CDR3 nucleotides read TGTGCCTGGAGTGGATGGAGGATGATGAACACTGAAGCTTTCTTT. It specifies CAWSGWRMMNTEAFF. The whole variable domain, remainder taken from reference TRBV30 and TRBJ1-1, is SQTIHQWPATLVQPVGSPLSLECTVEGTSNPNLYWYRQAAGRGLQLLFYSVGIGQISSEVPQNLSASRPQDRQFILSSKKLLLSDSGFYLCAWSGWRMMNTEAFFGQGTRLTVV.

This clone was detected a few times. V and J are TRBV7-9 and TRBJ1-1, with D unresolved. V was clipped by 5 bases and J by 6 bases, with 7 bases between them. CDR3 size: 11 residues. In germline, CDR1 is SEHNR, CDR2 FQNEAQ (reference sequence). The CDR3, as DNA: TGTGCCAGCAGCCGGGTAGCTGAAGCTTTCTTT. This codes for CASSRVAEAFF.

The rearrangement links TRBV4-3 to TRBJ1-2, with 8 bases that match TRBD1. CDR1 and CDR2 (germline): LGHNA, YSLEER. The V and J ends lost 0 bases and 7 bases, in that order; junction bases with no gene match: 10. This CDR3 is built from 16 residues. The CDR3 nucleotides read TGCGCCAGCAGCCAAGATACAGGCAGGGGGCTCTCTGGCTACACCTTC. Translating it yields CASSQDTGRGLSGYTF.

The V and J genes are TRBV30 and TRBJ2-2; D call uncertain. Per germline, CDR1 GTSNPN and CDR2 SVGIG (reference sequence). CDR3 length: 12 amino acids. The germline V and J ends were trimmed by 0 bases and 7 bases, with 6 bases remaining between them. CDR3 in amino acids: CAWSVYGGELFF. The CDR3 DNA sequence: TGTGCCTGGAGTGTGTATGGCGGGGAGCTGTTTTTT. The full variable domain, rest sourced from reference TRBV30 and TRBJ2-2, is SQTIHQWPATLVQPVGSPLSLECTVEGTSNPNLYWYRQAAGRGLQLLFYSVGIGQISSEVPQNLSASRPQDRQFILSSKKLLLSDSGFYLCAWSVYGGELFFGEGSRLTVL.

This clone was picked up a small number of times. V usage is TRBV9 and J usage is TRBJ2-7; 8 positions agree with TRBD1. This CDR3 comprises 14 residues. From germline, CDR1 is SGDLS and CDR2 YYNGEE. The V segment lost 3 bases and the J segment 4 bases; nucleotides outside the gene matches: 6. The CDR3 is CASSAGQAKYEQYF. The CDR3 DNA follows: TGTGCCAGCAGCGCGGGACAGGCTAAGTACGAGCAGTACTTC.

This clone was detected only a few times. The chain links TRBV30 to TRBJ2-7, with 7 positions matching TRBD2. The CDR3 is 13 amino acids. The germline V gene encodes CDR1 GTSNPN and CDR2 SVGIG (reference sequence). V was clipped by 5 bases and J by 6 bases; unmatched bases: 10. CDR3 in DNA: TGTGCCTGGGGATTGGGTAGCGGGCTCGAGCAGTACTTC. Protein sequence: CAWGLGSGLEQYF.

This sequence joins TRBV5-1 and TRBJ2-1; D unresolved. Germline-derived CDR1 and CDR2 are SGHRS and YFSETQ. This CDR3 comprises 12 residues. V lost 2 bases and J 7 bases, leaving 7 bases between the germline ends. Here the CDR3 DNA reads TGCGCCAGCAGCTTAGACCATAATGAGCAGTTCTTC. Amino acid sequence: CASSLDHNEQFF.

The rearrangement links TRBV11-3 to TRBJ2-3, with no clear D. From germline, CDR1 is SGHNT and CDR2 YENEEA. Trimming cost V 5 bases and J 0 bases, with 9 bases left between them. CDR3 length equals 14 residues. The CDR3 protein is CASSRTASTDTQYF. The CDR3 DNA reads TGTGCCAGCAGCCGAACTGCTAGCACAGATACGCAGTATTTT.

The chain employs TRBV25-1 and TRBJ2-7; perhaps TRBD2 as D (5 bases). This CDR3 has 14 residues. Germline V gives CDR1 MGHDK, CDR2 SYGVNS. V dropped 3 bases and J dropped 0 bases, with 9 bases sitting between them. CDR3 coding DNA: TGTGCCAGCAGTGACCTGACTACCTCCTACGAGCAGTACTTC. This translates into CASSDLTTSYEQYF.

This clone was recorded a few times. The chain carries TRBV30 and TRBJ2-5; 7 bases are shared with TRBD2. The trim removed 8 bases at V and 5 bases at J, leaving 5 bases unmatched. Per the germline V gene, CDR1 is GTSNPN and CDR2 is SVGIG (reference sequence). CDR3 size: 11 residues. This chain's CDR3 is CARGEGETQYF. In nucleotides, the CDR3 is TGTGCCAGAGGGGAGGGGGAGACCCAGTACTTC. The variable domain in full, completed from reference TRBV30 and TRBJ2-5, reads SQTIHQWPATLVQPVGSPLSLECTVEGTSNPNLYWYRQAAGRGLQLLFYSVGIGQISSEVPQNLSASRPQDRQFILSSKKLLLSDSGFYLCARGEGETQYFGPGTRLLVL.

This clone was detected only a few times. The chain couples TRBV6-5 to TRBJ2-3; D gene uncertain. CDR1 and CDR2 from the germline V gene are MNHEY and SVGAGI. The CDR3 loop spans 16 amino acids. Trimming stripped 0 bases from V and 1 base from J, with 11 bases between. The CDR3 is CASSYSGMLGTDTQYF. The CDR3 nucleotides read TGTGCCAGCAGTTACTCGGGGATGTTGGGCACAGATACGCAGTATTTT.

A few counts support this clone. The chain couples TRBV29-1 to TRBJ2-5; a possible D gene is TRBD1 (5 bases). The end of the DNA is better explained by TRBJ2-7, so the J call may be wrong. The germline V gene encodes CDR1 SQVTM and CDR2 ANQGSEA. The CDR3 length is 13 residues. The CDR3 DNA sequence: TGCAGCGTTGAAGACAGGGATTCCTACGAGCAGTACTTC. Translated, it gives CSVEDRDSYEQYF.

Points on this clone: In the same sample, other DNA sequences code for this CDR3. The V and J genes are TRBV4-3 and TRBJ2-5; D uncertain. With 0 bases removed from V and 4 bases from J, the gap between germline ends came to 6 bases. This CDR3 has 13 residues. Germline V gene sequence: CDR1 LGHNA, CDR2 YSLEER. The CDR3 DNA is TGCGCCAGCAGCCAAGATCGTGGAGAGACCCAGTACTTC. Amino acids: CASSQDRGETQYF.